The next 14 T cell receptor beta chains were all read from a single sample in a study of human CD8 memory T cell subsets. Preparation of the TCR beta libraries relied on UMI-labeled 5' RACE. TCRdb reworked the 5' RACE reads into one entry per CDR3 protein, no DNA. The sample's table shows thousands of distinct CDR3 sequences. Sequencing was done on a sample of CD8+ T cells from PBMCs. All receptors derive from a human donor in good health.

The gene calls are TRBV5-1 and TRBJ2-1; without DNA, the TCRdb call of TRBD2 cannot be checked. The V gene's germline CDR1 is SGHRS and CDR2 YFSETQ. The CDR3 has 18 residues. The CDR3 sequence: CASSFWPTSGLSYNEQFF.

The chain combines TRBV28 with TRBJ2-2. This CDR3 contains 13 residues. Germline values: CDR1 MDHEN, CDR2 SYDVKM. CDR3: CASISSNTGELFF.

The chain employs TRBV28 and TRBJ2-1; TCRdb picks TRBD1, but there is no DNA to check that call. This CDR3 is 14 amino acids long. Germline CDR1 is MDHEN and CDR2 is SYDVKM. CDR3 in amino acids: CASSSVDTYNEQFF.

V and J are TRBV9 and TRBJ2-1; TCRdb's assignment of TRBD2 cannot be checked, as there is no DNA. The CDR3 consists of 18 residues. The germline V gene encodes CDR1 SGDLS and CDR2 YYNGEE. The CDR3 region is CASSLHSTGSGTYNEQFF.

The chain joins TRBV19 to TRBJ2-7; TCRdb's assignment of TRBD1 cannot be checked, as there is no DNA. This CDR3 has 14 residues. Looked up from germline, CDR1 is LNHDA and CDR2 is SQIVND (reference sequence). The CDR3 protein is CASSPTYREDEQYF.

The chain couples TRBV4-1 to TRBJ2-4; absent DNA, TCRdb's TRBD1 call cannot be checked. This CDR3 has 12 amino acids. Germline loops: CDR1 MGHRA, CDR2 YSYEKL. The CDR3 here is CASSRTGNIQYF.

The rearrangement links TRBV7-9 to TRBJ2-5; the TCRdb call, TRBD1, lacks DNA for checking. CDR3 size: 13 residues. CDR1 is SEHNR, CDR2 FQNEAQ, per germline (reference sequence). CDR3 region: CASSRTEEETQYF.

The rearrangement uses TRBV4-2 and TRBJ2-1; lacking DNA, the TRBD1 call made by TCRdb goes unchecked. This CDR3 comprises 16 residues. In germline, CDR1 is LGHNA, CDR2 YNFKEQ. CDR3 sequence reads: CASSLNQGPSYNEQFF.

The rearrangement joins TRBV20-1 to TRBJ1-1. Looked up from germline, CDR1 is DFQATT and CDR2 is SNEGSKA (reference sequence). This CDR3 region has 13 residues. CDR3 in amino acids: CSAGRGEVTEAFF.

J is TRBJ2-1 and V is TRBV28; the D call of TRBD2 rests on TCRdb alone, since no DNA is present to check it. Germline assignment: CDR1 MDHEN and CDR2 SYDVKM. This CDR3 contains 15 residues. CDR3 loop: CASSLLSGRDNEQFF. The full variable domain, rest sourced from reference TRBV28 and TRBJ2-1, is DVKVTQSSRYLVKRTGEKVFLECVQDMDHENMFWYRQDPGLGLRLIYFSYDVKMKEKGDIPEGYSVSREKKERFSLILESASTNQTSMYLCASSLLSGRDNEQFFGPGTRLTVL.

The chain recombines TRBV7-7 with TRBJ2-1; the TRBD2 assignment by TCRdb is unverifiable without DNA. The CDR3 is 15 amino acids. CDR1 is SSHAT and CDR2 is FNYEAQ in the germline V gene (reference sequence). CDR3 region: CASSSGLDSYNEQFF.

By frequency, this clonotype is large (0.1 to 1%). The chain recombines TRBV4-3 with TRBJ2-1; TCRdb proposes TRBD1, but this gene call is untestable without DNA. The CDR3 contains 15 residues. Looked up from germline, CDR1 is LGHNA and CDR2 is YSLEER. This chain's CDR3 is CASSQEEGQGYEQFF.

The V gene is TRBV27, the J gene TRBJ1-2. The CDR3 contains 15 residues. Germline V gene lookup returns CDR1 MNHEY and CDR2 SMNVEV (reference sequence). CDR3: CASSTPGSDPPGYTF.

The chain employs TRBV3-1 and TRBJ2-1; TCRdb picks TRBD1, but there is no DNA to check that call. Germline CDR1 is LGHDT and CDR2 is YNNKEL (reference sequence). The CDR3 has 17 amino acids. CDR3 in amino acids: CASSLEGERAPYNEQFF.